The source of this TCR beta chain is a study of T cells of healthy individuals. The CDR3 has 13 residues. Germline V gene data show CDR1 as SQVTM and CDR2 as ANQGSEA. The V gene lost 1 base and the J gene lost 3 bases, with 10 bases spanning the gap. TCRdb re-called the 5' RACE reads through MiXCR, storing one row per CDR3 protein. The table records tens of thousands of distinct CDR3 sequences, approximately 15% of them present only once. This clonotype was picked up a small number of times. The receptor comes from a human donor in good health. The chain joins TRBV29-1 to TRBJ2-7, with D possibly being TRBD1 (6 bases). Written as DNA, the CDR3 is TGCAGCGTTGAAGCACAGGGTAGCTACGAGCAGTACTTC. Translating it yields CSVEAQGSYEQYF.